This TCR beta chain is drawn from a study of cytomegalovirus exposure and HLA in healthy donors. Per germline, CDR1 MRHNA and CDR2 SNTAGT. There are 17 residues in the CDR3. V shed 6 bases and J 7 bases; nucleotides not matched to a gene: 16. Study-level findings and limits: The classifier reportedly diagnosed cytomegalovirus status with high specificity and sensitivity.

Comments on this clone: As yet, its antigen is unknown.

PCR amplification relied on 60 Vbeta primers (plus 13 Jbeta primers). The repertoire was sequenced with immunoSEQ multiplex PCR; TCRdb's copy has only in-frame clones and lacks some. Of 150,000 to 200,000 clones listed, over 75% are singletons. The sample comprised PBMCs. The sequence was collected from a man in his 60s in good health and CMV-seronegative. The chain combines TRBV6-4 with TRBJ2-2, with 8 positions matching TRBD1. The CDR3 sequence is CASRVPFDRGFNGELFF. CDR3 DNA: TGTGCCAGCAGGGTGCCCTTTGACAGGGGATTTAACGGGGAGCTGTTTTTT.